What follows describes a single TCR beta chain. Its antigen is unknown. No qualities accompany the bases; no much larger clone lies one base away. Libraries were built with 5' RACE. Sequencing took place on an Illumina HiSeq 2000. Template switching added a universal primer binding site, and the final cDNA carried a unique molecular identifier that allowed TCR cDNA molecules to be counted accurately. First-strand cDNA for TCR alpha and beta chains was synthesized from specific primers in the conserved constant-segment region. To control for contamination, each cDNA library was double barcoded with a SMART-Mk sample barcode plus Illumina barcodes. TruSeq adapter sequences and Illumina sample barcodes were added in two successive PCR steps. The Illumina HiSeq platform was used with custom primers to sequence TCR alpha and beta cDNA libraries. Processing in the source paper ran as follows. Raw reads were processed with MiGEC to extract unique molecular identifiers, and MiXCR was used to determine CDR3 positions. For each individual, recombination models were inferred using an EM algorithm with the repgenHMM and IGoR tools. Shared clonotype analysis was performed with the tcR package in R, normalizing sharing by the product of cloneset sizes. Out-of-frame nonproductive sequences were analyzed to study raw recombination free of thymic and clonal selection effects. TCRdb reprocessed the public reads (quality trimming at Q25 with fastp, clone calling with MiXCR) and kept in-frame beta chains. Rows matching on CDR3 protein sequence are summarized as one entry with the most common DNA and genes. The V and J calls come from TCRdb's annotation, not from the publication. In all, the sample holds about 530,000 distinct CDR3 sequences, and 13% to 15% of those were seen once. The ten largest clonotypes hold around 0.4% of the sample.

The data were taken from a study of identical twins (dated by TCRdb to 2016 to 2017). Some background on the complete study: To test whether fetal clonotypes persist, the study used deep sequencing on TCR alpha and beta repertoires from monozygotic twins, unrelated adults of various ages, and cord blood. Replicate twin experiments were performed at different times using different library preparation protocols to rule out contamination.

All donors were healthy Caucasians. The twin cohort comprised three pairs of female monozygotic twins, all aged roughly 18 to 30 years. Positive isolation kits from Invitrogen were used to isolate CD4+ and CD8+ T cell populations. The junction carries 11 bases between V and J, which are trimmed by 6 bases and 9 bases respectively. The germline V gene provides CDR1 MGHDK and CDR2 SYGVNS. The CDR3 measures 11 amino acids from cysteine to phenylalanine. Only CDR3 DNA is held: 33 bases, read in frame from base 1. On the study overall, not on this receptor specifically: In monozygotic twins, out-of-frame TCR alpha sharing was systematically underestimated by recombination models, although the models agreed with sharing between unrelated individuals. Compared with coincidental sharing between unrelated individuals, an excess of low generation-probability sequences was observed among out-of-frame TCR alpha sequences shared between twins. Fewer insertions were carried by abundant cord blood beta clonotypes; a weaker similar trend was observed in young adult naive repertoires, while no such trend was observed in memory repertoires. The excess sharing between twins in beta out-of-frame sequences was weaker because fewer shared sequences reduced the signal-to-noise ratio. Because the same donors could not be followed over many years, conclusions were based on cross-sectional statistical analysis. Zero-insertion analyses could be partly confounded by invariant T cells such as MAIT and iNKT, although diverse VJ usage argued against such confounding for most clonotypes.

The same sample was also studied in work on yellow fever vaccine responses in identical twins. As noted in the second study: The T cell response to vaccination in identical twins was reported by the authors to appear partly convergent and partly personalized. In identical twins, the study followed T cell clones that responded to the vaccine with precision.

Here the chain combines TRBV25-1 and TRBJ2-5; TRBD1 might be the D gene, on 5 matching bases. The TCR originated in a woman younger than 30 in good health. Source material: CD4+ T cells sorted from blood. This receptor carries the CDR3 CASRQVSAQYF. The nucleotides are TGTGCCAGCAGACAGGTTTCGGCCCAGTACTTC.